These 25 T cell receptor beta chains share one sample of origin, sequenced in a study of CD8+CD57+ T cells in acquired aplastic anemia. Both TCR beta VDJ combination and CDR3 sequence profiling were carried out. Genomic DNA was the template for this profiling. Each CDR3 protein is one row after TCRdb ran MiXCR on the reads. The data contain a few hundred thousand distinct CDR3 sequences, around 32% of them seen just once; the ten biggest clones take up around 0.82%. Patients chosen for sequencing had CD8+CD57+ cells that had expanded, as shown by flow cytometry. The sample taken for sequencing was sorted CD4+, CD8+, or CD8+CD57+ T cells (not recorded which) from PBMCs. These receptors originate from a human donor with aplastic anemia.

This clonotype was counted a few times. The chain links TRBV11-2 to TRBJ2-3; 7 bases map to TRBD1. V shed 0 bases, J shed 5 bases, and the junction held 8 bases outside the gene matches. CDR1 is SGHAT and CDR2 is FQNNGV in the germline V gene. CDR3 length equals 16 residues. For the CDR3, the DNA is TGTGCCAGCAGCTTAGATCGAGGGGGCTTTCTAGATACGCAGTATTTT. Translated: CASSLDRGGFLDTQYF.

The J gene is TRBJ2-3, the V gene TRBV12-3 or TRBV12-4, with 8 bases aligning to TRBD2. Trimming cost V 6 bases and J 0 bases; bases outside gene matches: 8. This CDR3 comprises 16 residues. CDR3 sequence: CASSTGGFSSTDTQYF. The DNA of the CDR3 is TGTGCCAGCAGCACGGGGGGGTTCAGCAGCACAGATACGCAGTATTTT.

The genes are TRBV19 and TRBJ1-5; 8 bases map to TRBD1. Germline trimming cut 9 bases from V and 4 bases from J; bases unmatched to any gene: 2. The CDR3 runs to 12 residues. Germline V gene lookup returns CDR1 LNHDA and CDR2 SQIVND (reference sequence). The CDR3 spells CASNRGNQPQHF. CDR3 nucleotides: TGTGCCAGCAACAGGGGGAATCAGCCCCAGCATTTT.

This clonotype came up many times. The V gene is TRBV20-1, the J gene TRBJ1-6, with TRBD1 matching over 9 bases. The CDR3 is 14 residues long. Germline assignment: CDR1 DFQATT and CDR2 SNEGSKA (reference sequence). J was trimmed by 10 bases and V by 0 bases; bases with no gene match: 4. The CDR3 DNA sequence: TGCAGTGCTAGAGATAGGACAGGGGAATCACCCCTCCACTTT. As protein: CSARDRTGESPLHF.

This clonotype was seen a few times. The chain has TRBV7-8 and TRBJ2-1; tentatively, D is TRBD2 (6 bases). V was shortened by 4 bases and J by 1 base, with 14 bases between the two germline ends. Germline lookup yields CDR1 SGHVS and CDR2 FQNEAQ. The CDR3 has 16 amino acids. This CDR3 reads CASSYRISGSYNEQFF. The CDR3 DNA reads TGTGCCAGCAGCTACAGAATCAGCGGGTCCTACAATGAGCAGTTCTTC.

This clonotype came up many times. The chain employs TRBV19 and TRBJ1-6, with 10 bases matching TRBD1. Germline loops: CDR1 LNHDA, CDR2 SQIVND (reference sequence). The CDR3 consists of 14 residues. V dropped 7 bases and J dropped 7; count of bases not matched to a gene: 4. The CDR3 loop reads CASTRGQGNSPLHF. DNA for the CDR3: TGTGCCAGTACTAGGGGACAGGGGAATTCACCCCTCCACTTT.

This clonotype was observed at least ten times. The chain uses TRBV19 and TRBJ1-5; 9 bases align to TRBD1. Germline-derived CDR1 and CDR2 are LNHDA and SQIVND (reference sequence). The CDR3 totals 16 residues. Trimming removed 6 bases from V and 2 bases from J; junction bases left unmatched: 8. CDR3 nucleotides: TGTGCCAGTAGGCGGGACAGGGCAGGGGGCAATCAGCCCCAGCATTTT. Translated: CASRRDRAGGNQPQHF.

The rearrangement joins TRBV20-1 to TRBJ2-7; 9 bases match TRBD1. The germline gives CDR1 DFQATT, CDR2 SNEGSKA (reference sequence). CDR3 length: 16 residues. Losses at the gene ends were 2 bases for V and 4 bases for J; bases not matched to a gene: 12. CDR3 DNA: TGCAGTGCTAGAACTTCCTCCGGGACAGGGATTTACGAGCAGTACTTC. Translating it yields CSARTSSGTGIYEQYF.

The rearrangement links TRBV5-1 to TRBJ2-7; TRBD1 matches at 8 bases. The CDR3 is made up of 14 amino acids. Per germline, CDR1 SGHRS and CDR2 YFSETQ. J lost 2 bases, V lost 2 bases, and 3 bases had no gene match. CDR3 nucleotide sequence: TGCGCCAGCAGCTTCGACAGGGGACCCTACGAGCAGTACTTC. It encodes CASSFDRGPYEQYF.

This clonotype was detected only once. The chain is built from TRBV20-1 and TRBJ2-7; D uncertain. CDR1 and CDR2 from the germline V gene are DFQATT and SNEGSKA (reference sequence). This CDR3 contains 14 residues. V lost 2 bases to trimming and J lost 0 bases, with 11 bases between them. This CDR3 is CSARSLESSYEQYF. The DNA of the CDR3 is TGCAGTGCTAGATCATTAGAAAGCTCCTACGAGCAGTACTTC.

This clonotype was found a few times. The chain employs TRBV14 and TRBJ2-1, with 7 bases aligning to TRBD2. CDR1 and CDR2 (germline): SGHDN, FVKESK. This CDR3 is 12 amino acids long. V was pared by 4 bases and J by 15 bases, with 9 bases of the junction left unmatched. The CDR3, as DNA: TGTGCCAGCAGCCCCCGGGGGGAAAAAGCGTTCTTC. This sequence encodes CASSPRGEKAFF.

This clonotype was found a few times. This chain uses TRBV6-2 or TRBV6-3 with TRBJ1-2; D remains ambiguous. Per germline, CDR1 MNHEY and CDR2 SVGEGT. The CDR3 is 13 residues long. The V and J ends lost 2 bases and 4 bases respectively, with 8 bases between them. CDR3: CASSYSGSYGYTF. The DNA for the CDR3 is TGTGCCAGCAGTTACAGCGGGAGCTATGGCTACACCTTC.

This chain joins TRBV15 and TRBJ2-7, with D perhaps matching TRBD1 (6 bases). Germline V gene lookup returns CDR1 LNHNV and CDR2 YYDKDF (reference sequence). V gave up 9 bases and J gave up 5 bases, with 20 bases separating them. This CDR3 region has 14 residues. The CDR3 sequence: CATGRPQGADEQYF. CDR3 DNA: TGTGCCACGGGCAGACCACAGGGAGCCGACGAGCAGTACTTC.

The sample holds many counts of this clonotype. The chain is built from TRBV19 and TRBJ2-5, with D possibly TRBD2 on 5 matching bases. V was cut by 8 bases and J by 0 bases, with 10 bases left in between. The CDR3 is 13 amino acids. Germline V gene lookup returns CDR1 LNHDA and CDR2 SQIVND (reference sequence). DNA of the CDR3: TGTGCCAGTGGCCTCGGGAACCAAGAGACCCAGTACTTC. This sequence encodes CASGLGNQETQYF. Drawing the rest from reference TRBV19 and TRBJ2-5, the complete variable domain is DGGITQSPKYLFRKEGQNVTLSCEQNLNHDAMYWYRQDPGQGLRLIYYSQIVNDFQKGDIAEGYSVSREKKESFPLTVTSAQKNPTAFYLCASGLGNQETQYFGPGTRLLVL.

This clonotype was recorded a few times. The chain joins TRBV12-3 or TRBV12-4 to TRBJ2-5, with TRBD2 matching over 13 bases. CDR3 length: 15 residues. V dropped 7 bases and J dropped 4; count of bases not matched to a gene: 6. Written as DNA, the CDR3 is TGTGCCAGCACGACTAGCGGGGGGCCCGGAGAGACCCAGTACTTC. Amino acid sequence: CASTTSGGPGETQYF.

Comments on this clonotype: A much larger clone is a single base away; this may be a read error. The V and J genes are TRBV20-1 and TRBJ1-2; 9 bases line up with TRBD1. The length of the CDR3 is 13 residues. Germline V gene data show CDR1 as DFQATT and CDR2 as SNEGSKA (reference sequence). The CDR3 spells CSARHRGLSGYAF. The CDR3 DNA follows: TGCAGTGCTAGACACAGGGGGCTGAGTGGCTACGCCTTC.

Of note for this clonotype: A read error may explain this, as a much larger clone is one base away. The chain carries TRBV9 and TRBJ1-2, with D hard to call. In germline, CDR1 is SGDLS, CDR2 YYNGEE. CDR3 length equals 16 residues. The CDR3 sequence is CASSAVRNPGLYGCTF. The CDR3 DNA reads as TGTGCCAGCAGCGCAGTCAGGAATCCAGGTCTCTATGGCTGCACCTTC.

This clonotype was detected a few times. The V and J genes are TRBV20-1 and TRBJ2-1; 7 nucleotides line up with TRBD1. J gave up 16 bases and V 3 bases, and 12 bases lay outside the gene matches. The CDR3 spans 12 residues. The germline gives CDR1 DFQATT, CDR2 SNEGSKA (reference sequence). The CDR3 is CSASERQGIRFF. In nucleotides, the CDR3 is TGCAGTGCTAGTGAAAGACAGGGAATAAGATTCTTC.

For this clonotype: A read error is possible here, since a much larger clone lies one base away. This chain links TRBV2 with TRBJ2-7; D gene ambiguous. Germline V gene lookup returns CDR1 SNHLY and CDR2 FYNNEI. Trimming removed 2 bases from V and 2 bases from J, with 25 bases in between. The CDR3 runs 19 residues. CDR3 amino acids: CASSENPPRGYSAAYEQYF. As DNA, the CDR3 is TGTGCCAGCAGTGAAAATCCCCCCCGAGGTTACAGTGCCGCCTACGAGCAGTACTTC.

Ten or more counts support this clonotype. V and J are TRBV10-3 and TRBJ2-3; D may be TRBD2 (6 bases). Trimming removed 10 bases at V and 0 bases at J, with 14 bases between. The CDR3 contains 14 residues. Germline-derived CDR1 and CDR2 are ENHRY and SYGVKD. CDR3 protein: CATQLGGSTDTQYF. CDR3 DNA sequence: TGTGCCACTCAACTCGGGGGTAGCACAGATACGCAGTATTTT.

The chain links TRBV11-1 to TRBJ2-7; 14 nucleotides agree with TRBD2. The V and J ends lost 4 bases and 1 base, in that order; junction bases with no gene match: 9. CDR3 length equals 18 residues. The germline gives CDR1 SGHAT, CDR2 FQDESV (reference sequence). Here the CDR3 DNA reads TGTGCCAGCAGCTCAAAGACTAGCGGGGGGGCCCTTTCCTACGAGCAGTACGTC. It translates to CASSSKTSGGALSYEQYV.

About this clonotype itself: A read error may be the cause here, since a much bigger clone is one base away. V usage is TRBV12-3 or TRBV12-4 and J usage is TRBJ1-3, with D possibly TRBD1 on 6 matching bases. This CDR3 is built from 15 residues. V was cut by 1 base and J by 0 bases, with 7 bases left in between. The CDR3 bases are TGTGCCAGCAGTTTAGGACAGGCCTCTGGAAACACCATATATTTT. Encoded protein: CASSLGQASGNTIYF.

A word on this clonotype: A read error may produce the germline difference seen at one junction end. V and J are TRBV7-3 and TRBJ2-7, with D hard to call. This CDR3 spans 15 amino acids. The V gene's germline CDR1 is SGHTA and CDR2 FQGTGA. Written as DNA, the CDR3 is TGTGCCAGCAGCTTAACGTCTGGGTCGTCCTCCGAGCAGTACTTC. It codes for CASSLTSGSSSEQYF. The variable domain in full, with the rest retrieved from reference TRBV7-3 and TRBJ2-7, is GAGVSQTPSNKVTEKGKYVELRCDPISGHTALYWYRQSLGQGPEFLIYFQGTGAADDSGLPNDRFFAVRPEGSVSTLKIQRTERGDSAVYLCASSLTSGSSSEQYFGPGTRLTVT.

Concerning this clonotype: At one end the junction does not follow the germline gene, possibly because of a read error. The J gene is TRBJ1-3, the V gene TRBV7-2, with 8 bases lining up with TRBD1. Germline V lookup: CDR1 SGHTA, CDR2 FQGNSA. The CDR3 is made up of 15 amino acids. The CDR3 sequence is CASSSLRDRGNTIYF. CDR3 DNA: TGCGCCAGCAGCTCGCTTAGGGACAGGGGAAACACCATATATTTT.

The CDR3 nucleotides read TGTGCCAGTAGTATGCTGGGAGGGGACCCGTACGATACGCAGTATTTT. Its translation is CASSMLGGDPYDTQYF. The chain employs TRBV19 and TRBJ2-3, with 7 bases that match TRBD2. CDR3 size: 16 residues. V dropped 3 bases and J dropped 6; count of bases not matched to a gene: 12. CDR1 is LNHDA, CDR2 SQIVND, per germline (reference sequence).